This note documents a single T cell receptor beta chain sequence. The data are from a study of monozygotic twins with inflammatory bowel disease. TCRdb reprocessed the 5' RACE reads, keeping one entry per CDR3 protein, no DNA. This table holds hundreds of thousands of distinct CDR3 sequences. Germline loops: CDR1 SGHRS, CDR2 YFSETQ. The CDR3 consists of 14 residues. Sequenced input: blood. The clonotype originates from a human donor with ulcerative colitis or Crohn's disease, or a healthy co-twin of an affected twin (not recorded which). This chain joins TRBV5-1 and TRBJ2-6. CDR3 amino acids: CASSSTQGSNVLTF.